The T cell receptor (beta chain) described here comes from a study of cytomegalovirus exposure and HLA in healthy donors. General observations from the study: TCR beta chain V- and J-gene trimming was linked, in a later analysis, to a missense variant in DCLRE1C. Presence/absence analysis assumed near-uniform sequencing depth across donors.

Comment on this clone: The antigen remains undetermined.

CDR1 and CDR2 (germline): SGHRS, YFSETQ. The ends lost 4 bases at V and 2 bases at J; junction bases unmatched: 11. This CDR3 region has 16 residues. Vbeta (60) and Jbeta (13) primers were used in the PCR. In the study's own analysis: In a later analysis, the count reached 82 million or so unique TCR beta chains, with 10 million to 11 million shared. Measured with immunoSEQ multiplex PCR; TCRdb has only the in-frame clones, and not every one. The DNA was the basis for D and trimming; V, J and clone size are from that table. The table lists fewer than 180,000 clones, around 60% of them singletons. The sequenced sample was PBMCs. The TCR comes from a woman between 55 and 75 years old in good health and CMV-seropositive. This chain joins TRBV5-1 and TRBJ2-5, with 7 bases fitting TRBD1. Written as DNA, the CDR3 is TGCGCCAGCAGCCCCGGACGGACAGGACCTCAAGAGACCCAGTACTTC. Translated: CASSPGRTGPQETQYF. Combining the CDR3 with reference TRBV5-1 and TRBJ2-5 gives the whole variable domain KAGVTQTPRYLIKTRGQQVTLSCSPISGHRSVSWYQQTPGQGLQFLFEYFSETQRNKGNFPGRFSGRQFSNSRSEMNVSTLELGDSALYLCASSPGRTGPQETQYFGPGTRLLVL.